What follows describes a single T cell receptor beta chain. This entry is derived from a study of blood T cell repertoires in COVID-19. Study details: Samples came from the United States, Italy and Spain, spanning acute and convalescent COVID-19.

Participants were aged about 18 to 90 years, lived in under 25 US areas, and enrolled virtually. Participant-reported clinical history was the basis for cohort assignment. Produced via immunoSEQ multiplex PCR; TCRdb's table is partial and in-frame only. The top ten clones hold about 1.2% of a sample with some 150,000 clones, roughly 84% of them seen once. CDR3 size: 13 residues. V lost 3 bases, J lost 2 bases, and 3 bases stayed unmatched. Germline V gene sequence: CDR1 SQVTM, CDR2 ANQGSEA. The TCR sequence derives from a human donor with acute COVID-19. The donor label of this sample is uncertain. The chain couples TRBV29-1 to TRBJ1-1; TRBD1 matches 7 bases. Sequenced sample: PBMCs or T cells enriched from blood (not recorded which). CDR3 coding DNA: TGCAGCGTTGACGGGGACAGTAACACTGAAGCTTTCTTT. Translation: CSVDGDSNTEAFF.